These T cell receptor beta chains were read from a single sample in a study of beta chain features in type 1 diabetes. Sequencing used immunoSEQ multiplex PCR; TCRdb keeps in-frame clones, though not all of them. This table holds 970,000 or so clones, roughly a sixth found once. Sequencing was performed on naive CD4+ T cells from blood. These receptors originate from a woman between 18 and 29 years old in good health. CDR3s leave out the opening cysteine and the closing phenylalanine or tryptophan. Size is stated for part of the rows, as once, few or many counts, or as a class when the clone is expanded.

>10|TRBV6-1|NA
ASRTVEWEQY
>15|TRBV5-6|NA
ASSPRTGNSGANVLT
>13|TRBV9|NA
ASSVGGSYNSPLH
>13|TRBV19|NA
ASSFKEAGANVLT
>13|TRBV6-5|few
ASSFTGKSTDTQY
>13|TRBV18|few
ASSRQGYDNQPQH
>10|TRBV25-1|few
ASSDKSTEAF
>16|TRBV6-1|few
ASSVAGPHSLSGNTIY
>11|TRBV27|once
ASSLLAGYEQY
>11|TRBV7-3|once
ASSLFRGNEQF
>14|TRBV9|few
ASSGRRDMNTGELF
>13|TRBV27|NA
ASSLSFMVNTEAF
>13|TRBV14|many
ASSQGGGNYNEQF
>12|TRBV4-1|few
ASSQDLERYEQY
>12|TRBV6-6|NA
ASTRQTDFYEQY
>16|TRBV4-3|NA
ASSPRLAGATNTGELF
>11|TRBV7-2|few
ASSLAEQETQY
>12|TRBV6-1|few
ASSIQGGYNEQF
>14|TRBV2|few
ASSRQGRRGENTIY
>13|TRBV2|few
ASSVAGLGLGEQF
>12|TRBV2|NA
ASSGDRVSEKLF
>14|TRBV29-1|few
SVGGGLGQGNTEAF
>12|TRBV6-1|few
ASSEGDTSYEQY
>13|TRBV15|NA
ATSRDFGRPTEAF
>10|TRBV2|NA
ASRRQGDEQY
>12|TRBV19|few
ASKRTGAGNTIY
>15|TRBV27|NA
ASRQGTPTLAKNIQY